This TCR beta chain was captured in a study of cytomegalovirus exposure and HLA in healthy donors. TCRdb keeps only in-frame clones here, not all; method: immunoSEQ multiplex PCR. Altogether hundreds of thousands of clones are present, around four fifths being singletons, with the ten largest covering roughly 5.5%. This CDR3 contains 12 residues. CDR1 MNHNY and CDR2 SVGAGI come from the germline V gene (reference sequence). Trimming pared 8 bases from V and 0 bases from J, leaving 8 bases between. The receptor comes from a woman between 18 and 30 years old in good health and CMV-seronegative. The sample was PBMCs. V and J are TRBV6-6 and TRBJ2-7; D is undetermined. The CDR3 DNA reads TGTGCCAGCGCGGCAAGCTCCTACGAGCAGTACTTC. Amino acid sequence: CASAASSYEQYF.